The 32 T cell receptor beta chains below come from one sample, sequenced in a study of blood T cells in healthy people across ages (dated by TCRdb to the mid-2010s). Library preparation employed 5' RACE. TCRdb shows the sequencer as Illumina HiSeq 2500. A second PCR of roughly 6 to 12 cycles was performed with a sample-barcoded 5' primer and a J-beta primer mix. In-frame beta chains were kept once TCRdb had trimmed the public reads at Q25 with fastp and called clones with MiXCR. Identical CDR3 proteins give one entry, which carries the most common genes and DNA. Within this sample are some 1,000,000 distinct CDR3 sequences, with less than 25% of them counted one time only. The ten largest clonotypes hold approximately 0.75% of the sample. In addition, the sample was reused for a study of T cells of mothers and their children.

Specimen: blood. The receptors were sampled from a girl aged 2 to 9 in good health.

V usage is TRBV20-1 and J usage is TRBJ2-5, with 11 bases aligning to TRBD2. Germline V gene sequence: CDR1 DFQATT, CDR2 SNEGSKA (reference sequence). The CDR3 is 16 amino acids. The trim removed 5 bases at V and 2 bases at J, leaving 10 bases unmatched. The CDR3 protein is CSAWTLAGERQETQYF. The CDR3 nucleotides read TGCAGTGCTTGGACACTAGCGGGAGAACGACAAGAGACCCAGTACTTC.

The chain employs TRBV9 and TRBJ1-3; D is unclear. Germline-derived CDR1 and CDR2 are SGDLS and YYNGEE. Trimming shortened V by 3 bases and J by 3 bases, and 4 bases separated the two germline ends. The CDR3 consists of 12 residues. CDR3 amino acids: CASSDLGNTIYF. The CDR3, as DNA: TGTGCCAGCAGCGACCTTGGAAACACCATATATTTT.

The genes are TRBV29-1 and TRBJ2-1, with D perhaps TRBD1 (5 bases). Trimming left V 1 base short and J 9 bases short, with 10 bases between. The CDR3 has 12 amino acids. Germline CDR1 SQVTM, CDR2 ANQGSEA. The CDR3, as DNA: TGCAGCGTTGAAGGTGACAGAGCTGAGCAGTTCTTC. Amino acids: CSVEGDRAEQFF.

This clonotype was seen only a few times. J is TRBJ2-5 and V is TRBV25-1, with no clear D. The DNA end is a closer match to TRBJ2-7, so the J assignment may be wrong. This CDR3 is built from 15 residues. The germline CDR1 and CDR2 sequences are MGHDK and SYGVNS. CDR3 nucleotide sequence: TGTGCCAGCAGTGAAACTAAGGACCACAACTACGAGCAGTACTTC. It yields the protein CASSETKDHNYEQYF.

This clonotype occurred many times. The CDR3 DNA sequence: TGCGCCAGCGGCCACCTCCAAGAGACCCAGTACTTC. This codes for CASGHLQETQYF. The rearrangement uses TRBV5-1 and TRBJ2-5; D gene unclear. CDR1 is SGHRS and CDR2 is YFSETQ in the germline V gene. The CDR3 contains 12 residues. V lost 7 bases and J 1 base, leaving 8 bases between the germline ends.

The chain employs TRBV7-2 and TRBJ2-1; maybe TRBD2 (5 bases). The germline V gene has CDR1 SGHTA and CDR2 FQGNSA. The ends were cut back, 1 base at V and 6 bases at J, with 10 bases in the middle. The CDR3 runs to 14 residues. DNA for the CDR3: TGTGCCAGCAGCTTAGAGCTAGCCCTCAATGAGCAGTTCTTC. This gives the protein CASSLELALNEQFF.

The gene calls are TRBV7-9 and TRBJ2-7; possibly TRBD2 for D (5 bases). The J call may not be correct, given that the DNA end is closer to TRBJ2-1. CDR1 SEHNR and CDR2 FQNEAQ come from the germline V gene (reference sequence). The CDR3 is 17 residues long. The CDR3 sequence is CASSLVRSGHRRGEQFF. The CDR3 bases are TGTGCCAGCAGCTTAGTACGGAGCGGCCATAGGAGAGGTGAGCAGTTCTTC.

This clonotype was observed a few times. Its ends do not fully match the called genes, so a read error is possible. The chain joins TRBV7-6 to TRBJ2-3; TRBD1 or TRBD2 may be the D gene (5 bases each). The CDR3 length is 17 residues. CDR1 is SGHVS and CDR2 is FNYEAQ in the germline V gene. CDR3 amino acids: CASSADTGFGSTYTQYF. The CDR3 region has the DNA TGTGCCAGCAGCGCCGATACAGGTTTTGGGAGCACATATACGCAGTATTTT.

This clonotype has only a few counts. The CDR3: CASEGGARDTQYF. The DNA for the CDR3 is TGTGCCAGCGAGGGGGGGGCAAGAGATACGCAGTATTTT. The chain has TRBV28 and TRBJ2-3; TRBD2 is a possible D gene (7 bases). This CDR3 is 13 amino acids long. CDR1 MDHEN and CDR2 SYDVKM come from the germline V gene. Trimming removed 8 bases at V and 5 bases at J, with 14 bases between.

V is TRBV20-1 and J is TRBJ1-6; no firm D call. The CDR3 loop spans 13 amino acids. The germline CDR1 and CDR2 sequences are DFQATT and SNEGSKA (reference sequence). Trimming removed 3 bases from V and 10 bases from J, with 13 bases in between. CDR3 coding DNA: TGCAGTGCTAGTTCAGATAGCGGCTCACCCCTCCACTTT. The encoded protein is CSASSDSGSPLHF.

On this clonotype: Its ends do not fully match the called genes, so a read error is possible. The chain joins TRBV28 to TRBJ2-3, with a weak D call TRBD2 (6 bases). The CDR3 consists of 14 residues. Germline values: CDR1 MDHEN, CDR2 SYDVKM. The CDR3 loop reads CAGSREGGPDTQYF. The CDR3 nucleotides are TGTGCCGGCAGTAGAGAGGGAGGCCCAGATACGCAGTATTTT.

The chain recombines TRBV5-1 with TRBJ1-1; a weak D match, TRBD1 (5 bases). The V end was cut by 7 bases, the J end by 10 bases, with 14 bases between. This CDR3 is 11 amino acids long. CDR1 is SGHRS and CDR2 is YFSETQ in the germline V gene. The CDR3 sequence is CASPRAQGAFF. CDR3 nucleotide sequence: TGCGCCAGCCCCCGGGCCCAGGGAGCTTTCTTT.

The chain has TRBV12-3 or TRBV12-4 and TRBJ2-2; D not resolved. Deletions cut 8 bases from V and 4 bases from J, with 5 bases between. This CDR3 comprises 11 residues. The CDR3 loop reads CASYTTGELFF. CDR3 in DNA: TGTGCCAGCTATACCACCGGGGAGCTGTTTTTT.

This clonotype was seen only a few times. V gene TRBV10-3 combines with J gene TRBJ1-2, with D uncertain. This CDR3 has 14 residues. V shed 6 bases and J shed 7 bases, with 18 bases lying between them. The germline CDR1 and CDR2 sequences are ENHRY and SYGVKD. CDR3 coding DNA: TGTGCCATCAGAGTAAACAGCATTTCGGGTGGCTACACCTTC. Translating gives CAIRVNSISGGYTF.

The chain carries TRBV7-2 and TRBJ2-7, with 8 bases fitting TRBD2. The J segment lost 5 bases and the V segment lost 1 base, leaving 4 bases of the junction unmatched. The CDR3 runs to 14 residues. Germline V gene lookup returns CDR1 SGHTA and CDR2 FQGNSA. The CDR3 nucleotides read TGTGCCAGCAGCTTAGACAGCGGGAGAGACGAGCAGTACTTC. Translated: CASSLDSGRDEQYF.

This sequence joins TRBV3-1 and TRBJ2-5; maybe TRBD1 (6 bases). Germline-derived CDR1 and CDR2 are LGHDT and YNNKEL (reference sequence). This CDR3 is 14 amino acids long. The ends were cut back, 6 bases at V and 5 bases at J, with 16 bases in the middle. CDR3 residues: CASRGAQRPETQYF. CDR3 in DNA: TGTGCCAGCAGGGGGGCTCAGAGGCCCGAGACCCAGTACTTC.

This clonotype was picked up a small number of times. The chain carries TRBV7-3 and TRBJ1-4; the D is unclear. CDR3 length: 15 residues. V was pared by 8 bases and J by 0 bases, with 13 bases between. Germline loops: CDR1 SGHTA, CDR2 FQGTGA. The CDR3 is CASGAAPATNEKLFF. For the CDR3, the DNA is TGTGCCAGCGGCGCCGCACCCGCAACTAATGAAAAACTGTTTTTT.

V usage is TRBV25-1 and J usage is TRBJ2-7; D not certain. This CDR3 contains 10 residues. Germline V lookup: CDR1 MGHDK, CDR2 SYGVNS. Trimming cost V 8 bases and J 6 bases, with 8 bases left between them. As DNA, the CDR3 is TGTGCCAGCGGTAATTCCGAGCAGTACTTC. Translation: CASGNSEQYF.

The chain is built from TRBV29-1 and TRBJ2-5; tentative D call: TRBD2 (5 bases). V lost 4 bases and J lost 5, with 8 bases in between. Germline values: CDR1 SQVTM, CDR2 ANQGSEA. The CDR3 contains 11 residues. The CDR3 bases are TGCAGCGTTGTTACGGGGGAGACCCAGTACTTC. Translation gives CSVVTGETQYF.

The sample holds a few counts of this clonotype. This sequence joins TRBV5-1 and TRBJ2-5, with D possibly being TRBD2 (6 bases). The last part of the DNA fits TRBJ2-1 better; the J call may be wrong. This CDR3 is built from 16 residues. Germline loops: CDR1 SGHRS, CDR2 YFSETQ. CDR3 protein: CASSLAGTPDGNEQFF. CDR3 in DNA: TGCGCCAGCAGCTTGGCCGGGACTCCGGATGGCAATGAGCAGTTCTTC.

This clonotype has only a few counts. The chain carries TRBV7-2 and TRBJ1-1, with D unclear. V was clipped by 0 bases and J by 3 bases, with 11 bases between them. The CDR3 runs 15 residues. The germline V gene encodes CDR1 SGHTA and CDR2 FQGNSA. The CDR3 loop is CASSLASNLHTEAFF. The CDR3 DNA reads as TGTGCCAGCAGCTTAGCTTCCAACTTACACACTGAAGCTTTCTTT.

This clonotype turned up a few times. The chain joins TRBV12-3 or TRBV12-4 to TRBJ2-7; maybe TRBD1 (6 bases). The germline V and J ends were trimmed by 3 bases and 3 bases, with 15 bases remaining between them. This CDR3 region has 15 residues. CDR3 amino acids: CASSLWPDSFYEQYF. The CDR3 DNA reads as TGTGCCAGCAGTTTGTGGCCGGACAGCTTCTACGAGCAGTACTTC.

This clonotype was counted between two and nine times. Germline is not matched at one junction end, which may reflect a read error. This rearrangement joins TRBV12-3 or TRBV12-4 to TRBJ1-2; possible D gene TRBD1, 5 bases. The CDR3 length is 14 residues. The CDR3: CASSLLDNYYGYTF. The CDR3 DNA reads TGTGCCAGCAGCCTCTTGGACAATTACTATGGCTACACTTTC.

This clonotype has only a few counts. The chain carries TRBV12-3 or TRBV12-4 and TRBJ2-2; D is undetermined. The V end lost 2 bases, the J end lost 1 base, and 11 bases lay between the germline ends. The CDR3 sequence is 16 residues long. CDR3: CASSLSDFLNTGELFF. The DNA for the CDR3 is TGTGCCAGCAGTTTAAGCGACTTTCTGAACACCGGGGAGCTGTTTTTT.

The rearrangement uses TRBV20-1 and TRBJ2-3, with D tentatively TRBD2 (5 bases). Trimming took off 3 bases at V and 0 bases at J, with 7 bases between the two ends. The CDR3 sequence is 13 residues long. Germline loops: CDR1 DFQATT, CDR2 SNEGSKA (reference sequence). CDR3 nucleotides: TGCAGTGCTAGGTGGACTAGCACAGATACGCAGTATTTT. This encodes CSARWTSTDTQYF.

V and J are TRBV6-5 and TRBJ1-4; the D is unclear. Germline V gene lookup returns CDR1 MNHEY and CDR2 SVGAGI. CDR3 length: 12 residues. Trimming removed 8 bases at V and 7 bases at J, with 11 bases between. CDR3 residues: CASGRVGEKLFF. DNA of the CDR3: TGTGCCAGCGGGAGGGTTGGTGAAAAACTGTTTTTT.

In DNA, the CDR3 is TGCAGTGCTAGTAGGTATGGACTAGCGGGAGGCCTCCTAAACAATGAGCAGTTCTTC. Amino acid sequence: CSASRYGLAGGLLNNEQFF. V is TRBV20-1 and J is TRBJ2-1; 14 nucleotides match TRBD2. Trimming cost V 3 bases and J 5 bases; bases outside gene matches: 15. CDR1 is DFQATT and CDR2 is SNEGSKA in the germline V gene (reference sequence). The CDR3 covers 19 residues.

This clonotype was seen a few times. The gene calls are TRBV4-3 and TRBJ1-5; no definite D call. The CDR3 length is 15 residues. CDR1 and CDR2 (germline): LGHNA, YSLEER. Between the trimmed V and J ends, which lost 1 base and 4 bases, there was a span of 11 bases. The CDR3 nucleotides are TGCGCCAGCAGCCAAGTAAGGGCTCCGAATCAGCCCCAGCATTTT. Its protein is CASSQVRAPNQPQHF.

This clonotype has only a few counts. CDR3 residues: CASSLDGAASLYGYTF. In nucleotides, the CDR3 is TGCGCCAGCAGCTTGGATGGCGCAGCCTCCCTCTATGGCTACACCTTC. The V call is TRBV5-1, the J call TRBJ1-2; D unclear. The CDR3 is 16 residues long. V shed 0 bases and J shed 4 bases, with 16 bases lying between them. The germline gives CDR1 SGHRS, CDR2 YFSETQ. Complete variable domain (other parts from reference TRBV5-1 and TRBJ1-2): KAGVTQTPRYLIKTRGQQVTLSCSPISGHRSVSWYQQTPGQGLQFLFEYFSETQRNKGNFPGRFSGRQFSNSRSEMNVSTLELGDSALYLCASSLDGAASLYGYTFGSGTRLTVV.

This clonotype has only a few counts. V and J are TRBV4-1 and TRBJ2-1; D is unclear. Germline-derived CDR1 and CDR2 are MGHRA and YSYEKL. This CDR3 has 15 amino acids. V gave up 0 bases and J gave up 5 bases, with 11 bases separating them. The CDR3 loop reads CASSQDRAYNNEQFF. The CDR3 DNA follows: TGCGCCAGCAGCCAAGATCGGGCGTACAACAATGAGCAGTTCTTC.

This clonotype was counted a few times. The chain has TRBV3-1 and TRBJ2-7, with 7 nucleotides matching TRBD1. The CDR3 contains 13 residues. Germline lookup yields CDR1 LGHDT and CDR2 YNNKEL (reference sequence). Losses at the gene ends were 5 bases for V and 5 bases for J; bases not matched to a gene: 6. CDR3 sequence (DNA): TGTGCCAGCAGCGGACACGGGACAGACGAGCAGTACTTC. It is translated as CASSGHGTDEQYF.

This clonotype has a handful of counts. One end of the junction does not line up with germline, which may come from a read error. The V and J genes are TRBV15 and TRBJ2-4; TRBD1 matches at 8 bases. Per germline, CDR1 LNHNV and CDR2 YYDKDF (reference sequence). The CDR3 runs to 15 residues. CDR3 nucleotide sequence: TGTACCACCAGCACCCTTGCAGGGGGCATAAACATTCAGTACTTC. Its translation is CTTSTLAGGINIQYF.